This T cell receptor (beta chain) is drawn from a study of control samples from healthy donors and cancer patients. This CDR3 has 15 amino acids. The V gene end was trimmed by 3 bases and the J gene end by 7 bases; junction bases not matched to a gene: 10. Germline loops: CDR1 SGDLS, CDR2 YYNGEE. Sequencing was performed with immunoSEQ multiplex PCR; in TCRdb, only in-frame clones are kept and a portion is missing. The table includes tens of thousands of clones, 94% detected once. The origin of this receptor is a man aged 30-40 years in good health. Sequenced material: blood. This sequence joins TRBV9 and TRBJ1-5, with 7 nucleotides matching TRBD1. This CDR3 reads CASSATGRDEQPQHF. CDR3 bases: TGTGCCAGCAGCGCGACAGGGAGGGACGAACAGCCCCAGCATTTT.